The clone carrying this T cell receptor beta chain was seen a few times. The antigen is not known. The data are from a study of T cells after yellow fever vaccination. Study-wide findings and caveats: A limited proportion of clonotypes was detected within both the CD4 and CD8 compartments.

CDR1 is KGHSY and CDR2 is FQNENV in the germline V gene. CDR3 length: 13 residues. V was shortened by 2 bases and J by 5 bases, with 9 bases between the two germline ends. One entry per CDR3 protein results from TCRdb running MiXCR on the 5' RACE reads. The table has under 400,000 distinct CDR3 sequences, roughly 10% seen once. Sequenced here: PBMCs, sampled on the day of the first yellow fever vaccination. The TCR originated in a man between 18 and 35 years old who received the YFV17D yellow fever vaccine. V usage is TRBV16 and J usage is TRBJ1-1; unclear D gene. This chain's CDR3 is CASSQETWTEAFF. CDR3 nucleotide sequence: TGTGCCAGCAGCCAAGAGACGTGGACTGAAGCTTTCTTT.